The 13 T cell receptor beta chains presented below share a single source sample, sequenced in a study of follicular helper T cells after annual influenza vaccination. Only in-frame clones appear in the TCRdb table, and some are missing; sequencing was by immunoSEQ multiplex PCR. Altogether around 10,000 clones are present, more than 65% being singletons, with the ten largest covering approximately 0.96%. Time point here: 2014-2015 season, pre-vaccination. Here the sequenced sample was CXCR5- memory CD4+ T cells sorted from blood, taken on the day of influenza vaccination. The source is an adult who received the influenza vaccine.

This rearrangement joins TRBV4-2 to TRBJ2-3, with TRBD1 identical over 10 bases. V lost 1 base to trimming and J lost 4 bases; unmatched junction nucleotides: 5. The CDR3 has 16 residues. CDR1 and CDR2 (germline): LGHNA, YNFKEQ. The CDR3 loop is CASSQGGQGGADTQYF. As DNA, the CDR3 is TGTGCCAGCAGCCAAGGCGGACAGGGGGGGGCAGATACGCAGTATTTT.

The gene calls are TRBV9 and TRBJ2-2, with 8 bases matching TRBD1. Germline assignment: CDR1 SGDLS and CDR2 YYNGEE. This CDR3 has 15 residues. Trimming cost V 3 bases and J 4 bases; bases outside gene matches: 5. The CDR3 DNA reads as TGTGCCAGCAGCGCACGACAGGGGAGCACCGGGGAGCTGTTTTTT. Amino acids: CASSARQGSTGELFF.

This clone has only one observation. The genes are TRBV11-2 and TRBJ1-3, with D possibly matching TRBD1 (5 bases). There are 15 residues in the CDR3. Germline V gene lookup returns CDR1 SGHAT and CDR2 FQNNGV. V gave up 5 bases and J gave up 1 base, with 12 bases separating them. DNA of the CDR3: TGTGCCAGCAGCCGACTCGGGGCGTCTGGAAACACCATATATTTT. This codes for CASSRLGASGNTIYF.

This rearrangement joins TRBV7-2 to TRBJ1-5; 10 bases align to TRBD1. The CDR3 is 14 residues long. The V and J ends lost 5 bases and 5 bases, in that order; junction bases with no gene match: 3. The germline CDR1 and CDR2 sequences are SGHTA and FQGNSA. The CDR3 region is CASSTDRGHQPQHF. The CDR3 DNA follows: TGTGCCAGCAGCACCGACAGGGGGCATCAGCCCCAGCATTTT.

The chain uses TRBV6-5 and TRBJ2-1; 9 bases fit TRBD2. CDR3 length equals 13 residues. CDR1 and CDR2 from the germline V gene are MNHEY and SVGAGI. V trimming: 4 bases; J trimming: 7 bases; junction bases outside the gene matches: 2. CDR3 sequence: CASSFAGGNEQFF. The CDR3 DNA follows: TGTGCCAGCAGTTTCGCGGGAGGGAATGAGCAGTTCTTC.

This chain's CDR3 is CASSLLAGAVGELFF. The DNA for the CDR3 is TGTGCCAGCAGCCTCCTAGCGGGAGCGGTCGGGGAGCTGTTTTTT. J is TRBJ2-2 and V is TRBV7-9, with TRBD2 matching over 10 bases. V trimming: 5 bases; J trimming: 7 bases; junction bases outside the gene matches: 7. The CDR3 extends over 15 amino acids. CDR1 is SEHNR and CDR2 is FQNEAQ in the germline V gene (reference sequence).

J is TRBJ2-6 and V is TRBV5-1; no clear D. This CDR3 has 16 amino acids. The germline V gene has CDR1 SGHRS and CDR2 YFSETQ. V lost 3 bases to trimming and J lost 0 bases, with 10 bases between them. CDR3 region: CASSSGTNSGANVLTF. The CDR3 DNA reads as TGCGCCAGCAGCTCCGGAACGAACTCTGGGGCCAACGTCCTGACTTTC. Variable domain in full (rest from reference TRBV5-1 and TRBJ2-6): KAGVTQTPRYLIKTRGQQVTLSCSPISGHRSVSWYQQTPGQGLQFLFEYFSETQRNKGNFPGRFSGRQFSNSRSEMNVSTLELGDSALYLCASSSGTNSGANVLTFGAGSRLTVL.

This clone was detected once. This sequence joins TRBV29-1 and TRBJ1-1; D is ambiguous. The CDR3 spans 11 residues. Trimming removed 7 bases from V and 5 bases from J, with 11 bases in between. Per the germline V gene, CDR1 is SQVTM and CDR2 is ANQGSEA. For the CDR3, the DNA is TGCAGCGCAGACGGGCGGACTGAAGCTTTCTTT. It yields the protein CSADGRTEAFF.

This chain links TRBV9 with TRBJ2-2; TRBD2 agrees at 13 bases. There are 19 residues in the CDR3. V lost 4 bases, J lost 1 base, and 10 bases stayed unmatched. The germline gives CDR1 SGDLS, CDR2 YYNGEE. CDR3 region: CASSLTWTSGRGNTGELFF. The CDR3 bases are TGTGCCAGCAGCCTTACCTGGACTAGCGGGAGAGGGAACACCGGGGAGCTGTTTTTT. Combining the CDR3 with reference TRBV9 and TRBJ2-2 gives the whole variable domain DSGVTQTPKHLITATGQRVTLRCSPRSGDLSVYWYQQSLDQGLQFLIQYYNGEERAKGNILERFSAQQFPDLHSELNLSSLELGDSALYFCASSLTWTSGRGNTGELFFGEGSRLTVL.

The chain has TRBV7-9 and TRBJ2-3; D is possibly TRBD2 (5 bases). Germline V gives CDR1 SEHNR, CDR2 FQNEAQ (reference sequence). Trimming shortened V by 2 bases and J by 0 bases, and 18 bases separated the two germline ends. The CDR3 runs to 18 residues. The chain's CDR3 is CASSLQDRRSTSTDTQYF. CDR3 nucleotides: TGTGCCAGCAGCTTACAGGACCGGAGGAGTACTAGCACAGATACGCAGTATTTT.

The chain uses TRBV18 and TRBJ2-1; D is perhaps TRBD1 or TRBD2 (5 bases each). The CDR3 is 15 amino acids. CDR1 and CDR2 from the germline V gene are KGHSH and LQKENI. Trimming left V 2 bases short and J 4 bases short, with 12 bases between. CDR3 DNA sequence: TGTGCCAGCTCACCAACTAGGGGCCGGTACAATGAGCAGTTCTTC. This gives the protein CASSPTRGRYNEQFF.

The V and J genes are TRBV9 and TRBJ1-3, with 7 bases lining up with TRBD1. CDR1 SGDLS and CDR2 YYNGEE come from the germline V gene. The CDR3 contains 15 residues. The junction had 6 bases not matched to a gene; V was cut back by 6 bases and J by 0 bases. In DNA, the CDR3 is TGTGCCAGCAATATACAGGGGAACTCTGGAAACACCATATATTTT. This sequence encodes CASNIQGNSGNTIYF.

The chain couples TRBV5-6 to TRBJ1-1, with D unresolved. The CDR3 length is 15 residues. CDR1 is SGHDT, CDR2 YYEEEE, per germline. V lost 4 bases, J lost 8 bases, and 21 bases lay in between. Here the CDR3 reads CASSQVETALREAFF. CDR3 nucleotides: TGTGCCAGCAGCCAGGTTGAGACGGCCTTAAGGGAAGCTTTCTTT. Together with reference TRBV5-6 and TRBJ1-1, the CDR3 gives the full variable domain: DAGVTQSPTHLIKTRGQQVTLRCSPKSGHDTVSWYQQALGQGPQFIFQYYEEEERQRGNFPDRFSGHQFPNYSSELNVNALLLGDSALYLCASSQVETALREAFFGQGTRLTVV.